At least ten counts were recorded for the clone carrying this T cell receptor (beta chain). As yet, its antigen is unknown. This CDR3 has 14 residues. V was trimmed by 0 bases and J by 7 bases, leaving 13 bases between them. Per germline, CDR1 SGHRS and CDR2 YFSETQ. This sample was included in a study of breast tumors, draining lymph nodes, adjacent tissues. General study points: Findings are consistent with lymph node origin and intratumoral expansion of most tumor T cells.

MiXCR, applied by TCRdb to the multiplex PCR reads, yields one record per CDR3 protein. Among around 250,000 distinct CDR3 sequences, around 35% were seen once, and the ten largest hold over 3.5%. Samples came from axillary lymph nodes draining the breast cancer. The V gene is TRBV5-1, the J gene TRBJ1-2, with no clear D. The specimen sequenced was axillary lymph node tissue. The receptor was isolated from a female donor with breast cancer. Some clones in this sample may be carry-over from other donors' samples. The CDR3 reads CASSLGSGIGGYTF. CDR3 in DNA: TGCGCCAGCAGCTTGGGTTCGGGGATAGGTGGCTACACCTTC.